One sample yielded the 28 T cell receptor beta chains listed below, sequenced in a study of blood T cell repertoires in COVID-19. Only in-frame clones appear in the TCRdb table, and some are missing; sequencing was by immunoSEQ multiplex PCR. The data hold 95,000 to 150,000 clones, with under 90% observed a single time. Sequencing was done on a sample of peripheral blood. The receptors come from a man aged 55-75 years with acute or convalescent COVID-19.

The rearrangement links TRBV19 to TRBJ1-2; TRBD1 aligns across 7 bases. V shed 3 bases, J shed 4 bases, and the junction held 8 bases outside the gene matches. The germline CDR1 and CDR2 sequences are LNHDA and SQIVND (reference sequence). The CDR3 extends over 15 amino acids. CDR3: CASSIELGTVYGYTF. CDR3 DNA sequence: TGTGCCAGTAGTATTGAATTGGGGACAGTCTATGGCTACACCTTC.

The CDR3 is CASSISLAGGPYEQYF. DNA for the CDR3: TGTGCCAGTAGTATCTCACTAGCGGGAGGGCCCTACGAGCAGTACTTC. V gene TRBV19 combines with J gene TRBJ2-7; 13 nucleotides align to TRBD2. The CDR3 is 16 amino acids. Germline trimming cut 3 bases from V and 2 bases from J; bases unmatched to any gene: 4. The germline CDR1 and CDR2 sequences are LNHDA and SQIVND (reference sequence).

This chain uses TRBV6-5 with TRBJ2-1; TRBD2 agrees at 7 bases. The CDR3 has 12 amino acids. V dropped 6 bases and J dropped 7; count of bases not matched to a gene: 3. In germline, CDR1 is MNHEY, CDR2 SVGAGI. CDR3 nucleotides: TGTGCCAGCAGCAATAGCGGGAATGAGCAGTTCTTC. Its protein product is CASSNSGNEQFF.

The V call is TRBV4-3, the J call TRBJ2-1; 7 bases are a match to TRBD2. This CDR3 is 17 amino acids long. Per the germline V gene, CDR1 is LGHNA and CDR2 is YSLEER. With V trimmed by 0 bases and J by 2 bases, 7 bases remained unmatched. For the CDR3, the DNA is TGCGCCAGCAGCCAAGATCCGGCTAGCGGAGCCTACAATGAGCAGTTCTTC. It codes for CASSQDPASGAYNEQFF.

The CDR3 loop reads CASSRELHTGELFF. The CDR3 DNA reads TGTGCCAGCAGTCGGGAGCTTCACACCGGGGAGCTGTTTTTT. V usage is TRBV6-2 or TRBV6-3 and J usage is TRBJ2-2, with D possibly TRBD2 on 6 matching bases. Trimming cost V 5 bases and J 3 bases, with 10 bases left between them. This CDR3 contains 14 residues. The germline gives CDR1 MNHEY, CDR2 SVGEGT.

The CDR3 is CASSLQRRGKETQYF. The DNA for the CDR3 is TGTGCCAGCAGTTTACAGCGAAGGGGGAAAGAGACCCAGTACTTC. The V and J genes are TRBV28 and TRBJ2-5; TRBD1 is a possible D gene (6 bases). CDR3 length: 15 amino acids. Germline CDR1 MDHEN, CDR2 SYDVKM. V lost 2 bases and J 3 bases, leaving 13 bases between the germline ends.

CDR3 region: CATYGGGTYEQYF. CDR3 bases: TGTGCCACCTATGGGGGGGGGACCTACGAGCAGTACTTC. The V gene is TRBV28, the J gene TRBJ2-7; TRBD2 aligns across 7 bases. CDR1 and CDR2 from the germline V gene are MDHEN and SYDVKM. The CDR3 has 13 amino acids. Trimming cost V 10 bases and J 2 bases; bases outside gene matches: 8.

The chain carries TRBV5-6 and TRBJ1-5, with 9 bases that match TRBD1. The CDR3 loop spans 15 amino acids. The J segment lost 3 bases and the V segment lost 4 bases, leaving 5 bases of the junction unmatched. CDR1 SGHDT and CDR2 YYEEEE come from the germline V gene. CDR3 DNA: TGTGCCAGCAGCCCCGGGACAGGGTCCAATCAGCCCCAGCATTTT. Translation gives CASSPGTGSNQPQHF.

The rearrangement joins TRBV20-1 to TRBJ2-7; 11 positions agree with TRBD2. Losses at the gene ends were 3 bases for V and 3 bases for J; bases not matched to a gene: 7. The CDR3 length is 15 residues. Looked up from germline, CDR1 is DFQATT and CDR2 is SNEGSKA (reference sequence). CDR3 DNA sequence: TGCAGTGCTAGTCCCCTAGCGGGAGGTGACTACGAGCAGTACTTC. Its protein product is CSASPLAGGDYEQYF.

The V gene is TRBV19, the J gene TRBJ2-1; D gene uncertain. The germline CDR1 and CDR2 sequences are LNHDA and SQIVND (reference sequence). The CDR3 totals 11 residues. Trimming stripped 6 bases from V and 7 bases from J, with 7 bases between. For the CDR3, the DNA is TGTGCCAGTAGACAGCTAAATGAGCAGTTCTTC. Amino acids: CASRQLNEQFF.

This clone was found once. The chain links TRBV7-2 to TRBJ1-2; no reliable D call. CDR1 is SGHTA and CDR2 is FQGNSA in the germline V gene. The V end was cut by 1 base, the J end by 5 bases, with 8 bases between. The CDR3 totals 13 residues. The CDR3 here is CASSLESGYGYTF. In DNA form, the CDR3 reads TGTGCCAGCAGCTTAGAATCGGGGTATGGCTACACCTTC.

V and J are TRBV9 and TRBJ2-1; maybe TRBD1 (5 bases). The V end lost 0 bases, the J end lost 6 bases, and 13 bases lay between the germline ends. This CDR3 spans 15 amino acids. The germline V gene has CDR1 SGDLS and CDR2 YYNGEE. The CDR3 DNA sequence: TGTGCCAGCAGCGTAGAGGCCTGGGGCCCCAATGAGCAGTTCTTC. Protein sequence: CASSVEAWGPNEQFF.

The rearrangement joins TRBV27 to TRBJ2-5, with TRBD2 as a possible D gene (7 bases). Germline CDR1 and CDR2: MNHEY and SMNVEV (reference sequence). Between the trimmed V and J ends, which lost 4 bases and 6 bases, there was a span of 15 bases. The CDR3 totals 14 residues. The CDR3 coding sequence is TGTGCCAGCAGTTCAAAGGGGGGGGTAAAGACCCAGTACTTC. It codes for CASSSKGGVKTQYF.

The genes are TRBV6-5 and TRBJ1-1; D ambiguous. Germline V lookup: CDR1 MNHEY, CDR2 SVGAGI. Trimming removed 0 bases at V and 0 bases at J, with 8 bases between. The CDR3 length is 15 residues. CDR3 sequence: CASSYSGDLNTEAFF. Here the CDR3 DNA reads TGTGCCAGCAGTTACTCGGGAGACCTGAACACTGAAGCTTTCTTT.

The chain joins TRBV28 to TRBJ1-2; TRBD1 is a possible D gene (6 bases). V was shortened by 5 bases and J by 0 bases, with 13 bases between the two germline ends. Germline V gene lookup returns CDR1 MDHEN and CDR2 SYDVKM. The CDR3 has 15 amino acids. The CDR3 DNA reads TGTGCCAGCAGTCGAGCACAGGGAGCTAACTATGGCTACACCTTC. Amino acids: CASSRAQGANYGYTF.

The chain carries TRBV29-1 and TRBJ2-7; TRBD1 aligns across 11 bases. The CDR3 is 13 amino acids. V gave up 6 bases and J gave up 0 bases; unmatched junction bases: 1. CDR1 and CDR2 (germline): SQVTM, ANQGSEA. CDR3 amino acids: CSVGQGASYEQYF. CDR3 coding DNA: TGCAGCGTCGGACAGGGGGCCTCCTACGAGCAGTACTTC.

The chain is built from TRBV15 and TRBJ1-5; D is unclear. With 0 bases removed from V and 3 bases from J, the gap between germline ends came to 6 bases. The CDR3 contains 14 residues. Germline CDR1 LNHNV, CDR2 YYDKDF (reference sequence). The CDR3 protein is CATSREQLNQPQHF. DNA of the CDR3: TGTGCCACCAGCAGAGAACAGCTCAATCAGCCCCAGCATTTT. The variable domain in full, with the rest retrieved from reference TRBV15 and TRBJ1-5, is DAMVIQNPRYQVTQFGKPVTLSCSQTLNHNVMYWYQQKSSQAPKLLFHYYDKDFNNEADTPDNFQSRRPNTSFCFLDIRSPGLGDTAMYLCATSREQLNQPQHFGDGTRLSIL.

This clone was observed a single time. The V gene is TRBV9, the J gene TRBJ1-3; D may be TRBD1 (5 bases). Trimming took 7 bases from V and 4 from J, leaving 15 bases between them. CDR3 size: 14 residues. CDR1 SGDLS and CDR2 YYNGEE come from the germline V gene. The CDR3 sequence: CASANAWGGNTIYF. CDR3 bases: TGTGCCAGCGCCAATGCTTGGGGCGGAAACACCATATATTTT.

CDR3 in amino acids: CASSAGTSGQETQYF. The CDR3 DNA reads as TGTGCCAGCAGCGCCGGGACTAGCGGTCAAGAGACCCAGTACTTC. The J gene is TRBJ2-5, the V gene TRBV6-4, with TRBD2 identical over 11 bases. This CDR3 comprises 15 residues. The germline V gene encodes CDR1 MRHNA and CDR2 SNTAGT. V lost 6 bases to trimming and J lost 2 bases; unmatched junction nucleotides: 5.

The V gene is TRBV9, the J gene TRBJ2-1, with 7 bases identical to TRBD2. In germline, CDR1 is SGDLS, CDR2 YYNGEE. CDR3 length: 19 residues. Unmatched junction bases numbered 16, after V lost 0 bases and J lost 4 bases. Here the CDR3 reads CASSVAPSGTLGLYNEQFF. The CDR3, as DNA: TGTGCCAGCAGCGTAGCGCCTAGCGGAACCTTGGGGCTGTACAATGAGCAGTTCTTC.

This rearrangement joins TRBV19 to TRBJ2-3; a weak D match, TRBD2 (5 bases). Between the trimmed V and J ends, which lost 6 bases and 1 base, there was a span of 14 bases. This CDR3 comprises 15 residues. From germline, CDR1 is LNHDA and CDR2 SQIVND (reference sequence). The CDR3 here is CASRSADGGTDTQYF. In DNA form, the CDR3 reads TGTGCCAGTAGGTCAGCGGATGGGGGCACAGATACGCAGTATTTT.

CDR3 nucleotides: TGTGCCAGCAGCAAGGGACAGCCTAGCACAGATACGCAGTATTTT. Amino acid sequence: CASSKGQPSTDTQYF. The chain employs TRBV11-3 and TRBJ2-3; 7 bases are shared with TRBD1. The V gene end was trimmed by 5 bases and the J gene end by 0 bases; junction bases not matched to a gene: 5. Germline CDR1 is SGHNT and CDR2 is YENEEA. This CDR3 contains 15 residues. The variable domain in full, completed from reference TRBV11-3 and TRBJ2-3, reads EAGVVQSPRYKIIEKKQPVAFWCNPISGHNTLYWYLQNLGQGPELLIRYENEEAVDDSQLPKDRFSAERLKGVDSTLKIQPAELGDSAVYLCASSKGQPSTDTQYFGPGTRLTVL.

The gene calls are TRBV7-7 and TRBJ2-7; tentatively, D is TRBD2 (6 bases). V was shortened by 5 bases and J by 6 bases, with 17 bases between the two germline ends. CDR1 is SSHAT and CDR2 is FNYEAQ in the germline V gene (reference sequence). The CDR3 consists of 14 residues. The DNA for the CDR3 is TGTGCCAGCAGCAAAACGGGACTGGCTGCCGAGCAGTACTTC. Its protein is CASSKTGLAAEQYF.

This chain uses TRBV5-4 with TRBJ2-3, with 8 positions matching TRBD2. The V gene's germline CDR1 is SGHNT and CDR2 YYREEE (reference sequence). The CDR3 covers 16 residues. Germline trimming cut 0 bases from V and 1 base from J; bases unmatched to any gene: 4. CDR3 sequence: CASSLAGTRRTDTQYF. The CDR3, as DNA: TGTGCCAGCAGCTTGGCCGGGACTAGACGCACAGATACGCAGTATTTT.

This chain uses TRBV20-1 with TRBJ1-1; possibly TRBD1 for D (6 bases). V lost 7 bases and J lost 7, with 13 bases in between. This CDR3 comprises 11 residues. Germline lookup yields CDR1 DFQATT and CDR2 SNEGSKA (reference sequence). DNA of the CDR3: TGCAGTGAGGGGGTGAGGCGTGAAGCTTTCTTT. Its protein is CSEGVRREAFF.

J is TRBJ2-2 and V is TRBV11-2; the match to TRBD2 covers 8 bases. Germline lookup yields CDR1 SGHAT and CDR2 FQNNGV. The V gene end was trimmed by 5 bases and the J gene end by 5 bases; junction bases not matched to a gene: 4. The CDR3 contains 14 residues. The CDR3 sequence is CASSPSGSTGELFF. The DNA of the CDR3 is TGTGCCAGCAGCCCGAGCGGGAGTACCGGGGAGCTGTTTTTT. Filled out from reference TRBV11-2 and TRBJ2-2, the complete variable domain reads EAGVAQSPRYKIIEKRQSVAFWCNPISGHATLYWYQQILGQGPKLLIQFQNNGVVDDSQLPKDRFSAERLKGVDSTLKIQPAKLEDSAVYLCASSPSGSTGELFFGEGSRLTVL.

This clone was observed once. V gene TRBV5-4 combines with J gene TRBJ2-7; D gene ambiguous. This CDR3 region has 14 residues. Between the trimmed V and J ends, which lost 0 bases and 0 bases, there was a span of 7 bases. CDR1 is SGHNT, CDR2 YYREEE, per germline (reference sequence). CDR3 sequence: CASSLGALSYEQYF. The CDR3 DNA sequence: TGTGCCAGCAGCTTGGGGGCCCTCTCCTACGAGCAGTACTTC.

The rearrangement links TRBV29-1 to TRBJ1-2; D not certain. This CDR3 is 14 amino acids long. CDR1 and CDR2 from the germline V gene are SQVTM and ANQGSEA. The germline V and J ends were trimmed by 6 bases and 4 bases, with 18 bases remaining between them. The CDR3 DNA follows: TGCAGCGTGAGCGGACCGGACGTGGGCTATGGCTACACCTTC. Encoded protein: CSVSGPDVGYGYTF.